The next 10 T cell receptor beta chains were all read from a single sample in a study of tumor and adjacent non-tumor tissue in lung cancer. Three rounds of nested PCR, following a modified ARM-PCR protocol, produced the TCRbeta library. Using its own MiXCR run on the multiplex PCR reads, TCRdb lists one record per CDR3 protein. Among about 81,000 distinct CDR3 sequences listed, 55% to 80% were seen once. RNA was extracted from bulk tissue without any cell sorting. The sequenced sample consisted of lung tumor tissue. The receptors here all came from a woman in her thirties or forties with non-small cell lung cancer.

The CDR3 bases are TGTGCCAGCAGCTCAACATTACGGACAAACCGGAGTACACCGCTTCACTTT. This translates into CASSSTLRTNRSTPLHF. This rearrangement joins TRBV11-2 to TRBJ1-6; maybe TRBD1 (5 bases). Looked up from germline, CDR1 is SGHAT and CDR2 is FQNNGV. V lost 4 bases to trimming and J lost 19 bases, with 32 bases between them. This CDR3 is 17 amino acids long.

This clonotype came up once. A junction end diverges from the germline sequence, so it may reflect a read error. The chain links TRBV5-1 to TRBJ2-1; 10 bases agree with TRBD2. This CDR3 contains 17 residues. Germline CDR1 SGHRS, CDR2 YFSETQ. The CDR3, as DNA: TGCGCCAGCAACTTGGCCTTAGCTAGCGGGAGTGCCGGTGAGCAGTTCTTC. Its protein is CASNLALASGSAGEQFF.

This clonotype occurred many times. The chain carries TRBV19 and TRBJ1-5; D remains unclear. CDR1 is LNHDA and CDR2 is SQIVND in the germline V gene (reference sequence). The germline V and J ends were trimmed by 6 bases and 3 bases, with 15 bases remaining between them. The CDR3 length is 15 residues. CDR3: CASRGSLDPNQPQHF. The CDR3 DNA reads TGTGCCAGTAGGGGGAGCCTCGACCCCAATCAGCCCCAGCATTTT. Using reference TRBV19 and TRBJ1-5 for the parts outside the CDR3, the full variable domain is DGGITQSPKYLFRKEGQNVTLSCEQNLNHDAMYWYRQDPGQGLRLIYYSQIVNDFQKGDIAEGYSVSREKKESFPLTVTSAQKNPTAFYLCASRGSLDPNQPQHFGDGTRLSIL.

In its sample, this clonotype was seen a few times. Its ends do not fully match the called genes, so a read error is possible. The chain combines TRBV29-1 with TRBJ2-7, with D possibly being TRBD2 (6 bases). This CDR3 has 11 amino acids. Germline CDR1 SQVTM, CDR2 ANQGSEA. CDR3 sequence (DNA): TGCAGCGCCGGGAGCCCCTACGAGCTGTACTTC. This translates into CSAGSPYELYF.

Notes on this clonotype: The junction departs from the called germline gene at one end, perhaps through a read error. V gene TRBV20-1 combines with J gene TRBJ1-4; TRBD1 agrees at 9 bases. The CDR3 has 14 amino acids. From germline, CDR1 is DFQATT and CDR2 SNEGSKA (reference sequence). CDR3 in amino acids: CSARLGTGLENLFF. DNA for the CDR3: TGCAGTGCTAGACTCGGGACAGGGCTTGAAAACCTGTTTTTT.

This chain links TRBV6-5 with TRBJ2-1; D may be TRBD1 or TRBD2 (6 bases each). Looked up from germline, CDR1 is MNHEY and CDR2 is SVGAGI. The CDR3 length is 15 residues. Deletions cut 6 bases from V and 7 bases from J, with 19 bases between. The CDR3 region has the DNA TGTGCCAGCAGAATACAGGGAGGTTCGTTTAATGAGCAGTTCTTC. Translation gives CASRIQGGSFNEQFF.

Of note for this clonotype: One base away lies a much larger clone, so this may be a sequencing read error. CDR3 amino acids: CSTRSTSGEQFF. The DNA for the CDR3 is TGCAGTACTAGATCGACTAGCGGTGAGCAGTTCTTC. The chain joins TRBV20-1 to TRBJ2-1; 9 bases match TRBD2. The CDR3 runs to 12 residues. Germline CDR1 and CDR2: DFQATT and SNEGSKA (reference sequence).

As concerns this clonotype: The junction and the germline gene differ at one end; a read error may be behind it. The genes are TRBV6-6 and TRBJ2-1; D is unresolved. Looked up from germline, CDR1 is MNHNY and CDR2 is SVGAGI (reference sequence). This CDR3 is 13 amino acids long. This CDR3 reads CAGSYIWRDKQFF. As DNA, the CDR3 is TGTGCCGGCAGTTACATTTGGCGTGATAAGCAGTTCTTC.

This clonotype was seen more than once but under ten times. A read error may produce the germline difference seen at one junction end. This sequence joins TRBV11-2 and TRBJ2-7, with D uncertain. CDR1 is SGHAT and CDR2 is FQNNGV in the germline V gene. The CDR3 totals 14 residues. The DNA of the CDR3 is TGTACCAGCAGCTTAGTCTCAAACTCCTACGAGAGGTACTTC. As protein: CTSSLVSNSYERYF.

As concerns this clonotype: One end of the junction is discordant with germline, which a read error may explain. This chain joins TRBV20-1 and TRBJ2-7, with a tentative D call TRBD1 (5 bases). The CDR3 sequence is 12 residues long. The germline CDR1 and CDR2 sequences are DFQATT and SNEGSKA (reference sequence). DNA of the CDR3: TGCAGTGCTAGAAAGGACACAGGAGAGCAGTGCTTC. Amino acids: CSARKDTGEQCF.